This TCR beta chain is from a study of patients and donors after allogeneic stem cell transplantation. V lost 3 bases, J lost 0 bases, and 9 bases lay in between. CDR1 and CDR2 (germline): SGHAT, FQNNGV. This CDR3 region has 15 residues. From the RT-PCR reads, TCRdb called clonotypes with MiXCR, one entry per CDR3 protein. The sample contains 190,000 or so distinct CDR3 sequences, 35% to 50% of which appear only once. This receptor was obtained from a human donor who was either an allogeneic HSCT recipient or a stem cell or donor lymphocyte infusion donor (not recorded which). It is not recorded whose cells these are; they may come from a transplant donor. Sequencing was done on a sample of blood, either unsorted or a sorted T cell fraction (not recorded which). The V gene is TRBV11-2, the J gene TRBJ2-1, with a possible D match to TRBD2 (5 bases). The CDR3 region is CASSFEDYSYNEQFF. For the CDR3, the DNA is TGTGCCAGCAGCTTCGAAGACTACTCCTACAATGAGCAGTTCTTC.